A selection of T cell receptor beta chains follows, all from one sample in a study of T-cell reconstitution after alpha-beta-depleted transplantation in children. A single record per CDR3 protein comes from TCRdb applying MiXCR to the PCR reads. The sample carries a few hundred thousand distinct CDR3 sequences, around 27% recorded once. The sequencing used PBMCs, collected before TCRalphabeta/CD19-depleted stem cell transplant. Receptors were obtained from a boy younger than two with Wiskott-Aldrich syndrome, due to receive a stem cell transplant. The CDR3 runs from the conserved cysteine through the conserved F or W. D genes are given only for firm matches. Only some rows state a clone size, as once, few, many or a class for expanded clones.

d_gene: .
v_gene: TRBV5-1
j_gene: TRBJ1-2
abundance: .
CDR3nt: TGCGCCAGCAGCCCAAACGGACCCAACTATGGCTACACCTTC
CDR3aa: CASSPNGPNYGYTF

d_gene: .
v_gene: TRBV7-2
j_gene: TRBJ2-7
abundance: few
CDR3nt: TGTGCCAGCAGCTTAGGAACTAGTGACGAGCAGTACTTC
CDR3aa: CASSLGTSDEQYF

d_gene: .
v_gene: TRBV5-1
j_gene: TRBJ1-6
abundance: few
CDR3nt: TGCGCCAGCAGGTCCTCGGGGACCCATTATTCACCCCTCCACTTT
CDR3aa: CASRSSGTHYSPLHF

d_gene: TRBD1
v_gene: TRBV2
j_gene: TRBJ2-3
abundance: .
CDR3nt: TGTGCCACCCAGGGGGATGGCACAGATACGCAGTATTTT
CDR3aa: CATQGDGTDTQYF

d_gene: TRBD1
v_gene: TRBV5-1
j_gene: TRBJ2-2
abundance: .
CDR3nt: TGCGCCAGCGGAACCCCGGGACAGACGAACACCGGGGAGCTGTTTTTT
CDR3aa: CASGTPGQTNTGELFF

d_gene: .
v_gene: TRBV5-1
j_gene: TRBJ2-1
abundance: few
CDR3nt: TGCGCCAGCGCCTTCTTTTGGACGGGGAATGAGCAGTTCTTC
CDR3aa: CASAFFWTGNEQFF

d_gene: .
v_gene: TRBV24-1
j_gene: TRBJ2-1
abundance: few
CDR3nt: TGTGCCACCAGTGATTTCGAGACAGGATCCCCCTACAATGAGCAGTTCTTC
CDR3aa: CATSDFETGSPYNEQFF

d_gene: .
v_gene: TRBV5-1
j_gene: TRBJ1-1
abundance: .
CDR3nt: TGCGCCAGCAGCTTACAGGGAATTCTGTCTGAAGCTTTCTTT
CDR3aa: CASSLQGILSEAFF

d_gene: .
v_gene: TRBV20-1
j_gene: TRBJ2-1
abundance: .
CDR3nt: TGCAGTGCTAGTCCTGGGACGTCGGGGCAGTTCTTC
CDR3aa: CSASPGTSGQFF

d_gene: .
v_gene: TRBV5-1
j_gene: TRBJ2-5
abundance: few
CDR3nt: TGCGCCAGCAGCCGAGGGGACTTGCAAGGGGAGACCCAGTACTTC
CDR3aa: CASSRGDLQGETQYF

d_gene: .
v_gene: TRBV27
j_gene: TRBJ1-5
abundance: few
CDR3nt: TGTGCCAGCAGTTCCAACCCCTCAGGTGTCCCCAATCAGCCCCAGCATTTT
CDR3aa: CASSSNPSGVPNQPQHF

d_gene: TRBD1
v_gene: TRBV20-1
j_gene: TRBJ2-5
abundance: .
CDR3nt: TGCAGTGCTAGAGCGCCGGGACAGGGGGCTGGAGAGACCCAGTACTTC
CDR3aa: CSARAPGQGAGETQYF

d_gene: .
v_gene: TRBV5-1
j_gene: TRBJ1-2
abundance: .
CDR3nt: TGCGCCAGCAGCGTGCACACGGGCGCCAGCTGGCAGGGGATGATTGATGGCTACACCTTC
CDR3aa: CASSVHTGASWQGMIDGYTF

d_gene: .
v_gene: TRBV18
j_gene: TRBJ1-1
abundance: .
CDR3nt: TGTGCCAGCTCCCGATCAGGGGAGTCTGAAGCTTTCTTT
CDR3aa: CASSRSGESEAFF

d_gene: TRBD1
v_gene: TRBV15
j_gene: TRBJ2-7
abundance: once
CDR3nt: TGTGCCACCAGCAGAGCCTCAGGGGGCGCCCACTCCTTC
CDR3aa: CATSRASGGAHSF

d_gene: .
v_gene: TRBV14
j_gene: TRBJ2-4
abundance: few
CDR3nt: TGTGCCAGCAGCCAAGGGGGTGGTAGCCGCGATCTAGCCAAAAACATTCAGTACTTC
CDR3aa: CASSQGGGSRDLAKNIQYF

d_gene: .
v_gene: TRBV5-1
j_gene: TRBJ2-1
abundance: .
CDR3nt: TGCGCCAGCAGCTTCCGGCCGGGGAGCTCCTACAATGAGCAGTTCTTC
CDR3aa: CASSFRPGSSYNEQFF

d_gene: .
v_gene: TRBV21-1
j_gene: TRBJ2-2
abundance: .
CDR3nt: TGTGCCAGGGGACTAGCGGGAGCGAACACCGGGGAGCTGTTTTTT
CDR3aa: CARGLAGANTGELFF

d_gene: TRBD1
v_gene: TRBV7-9
j_gene: TRBJ2-1
abundance: .
CDR3nt: TGTGCCAGCAGCTTAGCGGACAGGTCCCCCCCGTTCTTC
CDR3aa: CASSLADRSPPFF

d_gene: TRBD1
v_gene: TRBV20-1
j_gene: TRBJ2-7
abundance: .
CDR3nt: TGCAGTGCTCACCGGACAGGCTACGAGCAGTACTTC
CDR3aa: CSAHRTGYEQYF

d_gene: .
v_gene: TRBV5-1
j_gene: TRBJ2-5
abundance: few
CDR3nt: TGCGCCAGCAGCATCGTTGCAAGCCAAGAGACCCAGTACTTC
CDR3aa: CASSIVASQETQYF

d_gene: TRBD1
v_gene: TRBV5-5
j_gene: TRBJ2-7
abundance: few
CDR3nt: TGTGCCAGCAGCTTCAGTGGGACAGGGACCTACGAGCAGTACTTC
CDR3aa: CASSFSGTGTYEQYF

d_gene: .
v_gene: TRBV15
j_gene: TRBJ1-3
abundance: .
CDR3nt: TGTGCCACAAAGGGAGCTGGAAACACCATATATTTT
CDR3aa: CATKGAGNTIYF

d_gene: .
v_gene: TRBV27
j_gene: TRBJ1-6
abundance: .
CDR3nt: TGTGCCAGCAGTCCCAGTAAAAATTCACCCCTCCACTTT
CDR3aa: CASSPSKNSPLHF

d_gene: TRBD2
v_gene: TRBV7-2
j_gene: TRBJ2-1
abundance: few
CDR3nt: TGTGCCAGCAGCTTATCCGGGAGGAGGATATACAATGAGCAGTTCTTC
CDR3aa: CASSLSGRRIYNEQFF

d_gene: .
v_gene: TRBV6-6
j_gene: TRBJ2-1
abundance: few
CDR3nt: TGTGCCAGCACAGGCCAGAATGAGCAGTTCTTC
CDR3aa: CASTGQNEQFF